These 23 T cell receptor beta chains came from one sample sequenced in a study of PD-1 blockade in classical Hodgkin lymphoma. Libraries were prepared by immunoSEQ multiplex PCR; TCRdb keeps only in-frame clonotypes and omits some of them. Among approximately 100,000 clones listed, 85% to 90% were seen once. Each of the patients experienced relapse following autologous stem cell transplantation, and their brentuximab vedotin exposure differed. The starting material was peripheral blood mononuclear cells (PBMCs), obtained before the second cycle of nivolumab. The receptors shown here come from a human donor with classical Hodgkin lymphoma.

This clone was detected a few times. The V call is TRBV7-8, the J call TRBJ1-2; 8 nucleotides align to TRBD1. Germline V gives CDR1 SGHVS, CDR2 FQNEAQ. Germline trimming cut 4 bases from V and 2 bases from J; bases unmatched to any gene: 3. The CDR3 contains 14 residues. The CDR3, as DNA: TGTGCCAGCAGCTGGACAGGGATAAACTATGGCTACACCTTC. Translated: CASSWTGINYGYTF.

The chain employs TRBV2 and TRBJ2-7; D remains ambiguous. This CDR3 region has 14 residues. From germline, CDR1 is SNHLY and CDR2 FYNNEI. Trimming stripped 8 bases from V and 0 bases from J, with 14 bases between. The CDR3 protein is CASLMDNLSYEQYF. Here the CDR3 DNA reads TGTGCCAGCCTGATGGATAACCTCTCCTACGAGCAGTACTTC.

The chain recombines TRBV7-9 with TRBJ1-1; D possibly corresponds to TRBD1 (5 bases). This CDR3 comprises 13 residues. Looked up from germline, CDR1 is SEHNR and CDR2 is FQNEAQ (reference sequence). Trimming pared 4 bases from V and 1 base from J, leaving 7 bases between. CDR3 protein: CASSSTGNTEAFF. CDR3 sequence (DNA): TGTGCCAGCAGCTCAACAGGGAACACTGAAGCTTTCTTT.

The CDR3 DNA reads as TGTGCCAGCAGCTTAAGGACAGGGGTAGAGACCCAGTACTTC. Translated: CASSLRTGVETQYF. The genes are TRBV7-9 and TRBJ2-5; 9 nucleotides match TRBD1. CDR1 and CDR2 from the germline V gene are SEHNR and FQNEAQ (reference sequence). Germline trimming cut 2 bases from V and 4 bases from J; bases unmatched to any gene: 2. The CDR3 consists of 14 residues. Variable domain in full (rest from reference TRBV7-9 and TRBJ2-5): DTGVSQNPRHKITKRGQNVTFRCDPISEHNRLYWYRQTLGQGPEFLTYFQNEAQLEKSRLLSDRFSAERPKGSFSTLEIQRTEQGDSAMYLCASSLRTGVETQYFGPGTRLLVL.

This clone showed up just a few times. The gene calls are TRBV6-5 and TRBJ1-1, with 7 bases that match TRBD1. CDR3 length: 11 amino acids. Unmatched junction bases numbered 2, after V lost 6 bases and J lost 7 bases. From germline, CDR1 is MNHEY and CDR2 SVGAGI. CDR3 nucleotide sequence: TGTGCCAGCAGCAGGGGGAATGAAGCTTTCTTT. Encoded protein: CASSRGNEAFF.

The CDR3: CASSVDGLAGGPTDTQYF. CDR3 coding DNA: TGTGCCAGCAGCGTCGACGGACTAGCGGGGGGGCCTACAGATACGCAGTATTTT. The chain couples TRBV9 to TRBJ2-3, with 15 bases aligning to TRBD2. Germline V CDR1 and CDR2: SGDLS, YYNGEE. V was pared by 2 bases and J by 3 bases, with 7 bases of the junction left unmatched. The CDR3 spans 18 residues. The whole variable domain, remainder taken from reference TRBV9 and TRBJ2-3, is DSGVTQTPKHLITATGQRVTLRCSPRSGDLSVYWYQQSLDQGLQFLIQYYNGEERAKGNILERFSAQQFPDLHSELNLSSLELGDSALYFCASSVDGLAGGPTDTQYFGPGTRLTVL.

The chain employs TRBV6-1 and TRBJ2-5, with D possibly called TRBD1 or TRBD2 (6 bases each). Trimming shortened V by 1 base and J by 5 bases, and 17 bases separated the two germline ends. This CDR3 is 16 amino acids long. The germline V gene has CDR1 MNHNS and CDR2 SASEGT. The CDR3 region is CASSEEGGRSRETQYF. The CDR3 region has the DNA TGTGCCAGCAGTGAAGAGGGGGGTCGGAGTCGGGAGACCCAGTACTTC.

This sequence joins TRBV5-6 and TRBJ2-5; the match to TRBD2 covers 7 bases. V lost 4 bases to trimming and J lost 5 bases; unmatched junction nucleotides: 17. The V gene's germline CDR1 is SGHDT and CDR2 YYEEEE. This CDR3 is 17 amino acids long. The CDR3 nucleotides are TGTGCCAGCAGCAAACCCCTTAGACTAGCTGGCGGGGAGACCCAGTACTTC. It encodes CASSKPLRLAGGETQYF.

This clone is classed as medium-sized. The rearrangement uses TRBV11-3 and TRBJ2-2; no reliable D call. V was clipped by 5 bases and J by 3 bases, with 10 bases between them. This CDR3 is built from 14 residues. Germline loops: CDR1 SGHNT, CDR2 YENEEA. The CDR3 is CASSLGGDTGELFF. The CDR3 DNA reads as TGTGCCAGCAGCCTAGGTGGGGACACCGGGGAGCTGTTTTTT. Combining the CDR3 with reference TRBV11-3 and TRBJ2-2 gives the whole variable domain EAGVVQSPRYKIIEKKQPVAFWCNPISGHNTLYWYLQNLGQGPELLIRYENEEAVDDSQLPKDRFSAERLKGVDSTLKIQPAELGDSAVYLCASSLGGDTGELFFGEGSRLTVL.

This clone has just a few counts. CDR3 DNA: TGCGCCAGCAGCCAAACCGGGACACCGAATGAAAAACTGTTTTTT. Translation gives CASSQTGTPNEKLFF. This chain links TRBV4-1 with TRBJ1-4; D perhaps matches TRBD1 (6 bases). Germline-derived CDR1 and CDR2 are MGHRA and YSYEKL. Trimming removed 2 bases at V and 5 bases at J, with 12 bases between. This CDR3 has 15 amino acids.

This clone occurred a few times. The chain is built from TRBV25-1 and TRBJ1-2; the D gene is possibly TRBD1 (6 bases). This CDR3 has 15 residues. Germline CDR1 MGHDK, CDR2 SYGVNS. Trimming removed 3 bases at V and 4 bases at J, with 15 bases between. DNA for the CDR3: TGTGCCAGCAGTGAGCCAGGGGAGATGGGCTATGGCTACACCTTC. Amino acids: CASSEPGEMGYGYTF.

This chain uses TRBV5-1 with TRBJ1-4; D remains unclear. Germline CDR1 is SGHRS and CDR2 is YFSETQ. The CDR3 is 15 amino acids. V lost 2 bases and J lost 4, with 12 bases in between. DNA for the CDR3: TGCGCCAGCAGCTTCGGAGGGCAGATTAATGAAAAACTGTTTTTT. Translating gives CASSFGGQINEKLFF.

The chain uses TRBV7-9 and TRBJ1-2; D gene uncertain. V lost 6 bases and J 1 base, leaving 6 bases between the germline ends. Germline-derived CDR1 and CDR2 are SEHNR and FQNEAQ (reference sequence). This CDR3 region has 12 residues. CDR3 sequence (DNA): TGTGCCAGCAGTAATGATAACTATGGCTACACCTTC. It yields the protein CASSNDNYGYTF.

This clone occurred once. This chain joins TRBV2 and TRBJ1-2; the D is unclear. The V and J ends lost 8 bases and 1 base respectively, with 8 bases between them. CDR1 and CDR2 from the germline V gene are SNHLY and FYNNEI. This CDR3 region has 12 residues. The CDR3 DNA is TGTGCCAGCGGCGGGAATAACTATGGCTACACCTTC. This sequence encodes CASGGNNYGYTF.

The rearrangement links TRBV5-4 to TRBJ1-1, with no clear D. Germline-derived CDR1 and CDR2 are SGHNT and YYREEE (reference sequence). The V and J ends lost 4 bases and 11 bases respectively, with 21 bases between them. The CDR3 has 14 amino acids. The chain's CDR3 is CASSLDRTPGTAFF. CDR3 bases: TGTGCCAGCAGCCTCGATAGGACTCCCGGTACCGCTTTCTTT.

The chain has TRBV6-5 and TRBJ1-1, with a possible D match to TRBD1 (6 bases). Germline CDR1 MNHEY, CDR2 SVGAGI. Trimming took 5 bases from V and 0 from J, leaving 13 bases between them. The CDR3 runs to 15 residues. CDR3 coding DNA: TGTGCCAGCAGTATACAGGGATTCTTGAACACTGAAGCTTTCTTT. Translation: CASSIQGFLNTEAFF.

The chain has TRBV15 and TRBJ1-1; 7 nucleotides line up with TRBD1. The CDR3 spans 14 residues. Germline V CDR1 and CDR2: LNHNV, YYDKDF (reference sequence). J gave up 3 bases and V 1 base, and 2 bases lay outside the gene matches. In DNA, the CDR3 is TGTGCCACCAGCAGAGGGGACAGCGACACTGAAGCTTTCTTT. Its translation is CATSRGDSDTEAFF.

This clone occurred a few times. The chain links TRBV5-6 to TRBJ1-5; 7 positions agree with TRBD1. This CDR3 is 14 amino acids long. Looked up from germline, CDR1 is SGHDT and CDR2 is YYEEEE. V dropped 4 bases and J dropped 7; count of bases not matched to a gene: 8. The DNA for the CDR3 is TGTGCCAGCAGCCTGAGGGGGCATCGGCAGCCCCAGCATTTT. Translating gives CASSLRGHRQPQHF.

J is TRBJ1-3 and V is TRBV9, with a tentative D call TRBD1 (5 bases). Germline V CDR1 and CDR2: SGDLS, YYNGEE. CDR3 length: 17 amino acids. The V end was cut by 3 bases, the J end by 4 bases, with 20 bases between. As DNA, the CDR3 is TGTGCCAGCAGCGCCCCCGGGGGTCAAATCCGGGGAAACACCATATATTTT. This gives the protein CASSAPGGQIRGNTIYF.

V gene TRBV7-2 combines with J gene TRBJ2-1, with D hard to call. The length of the CDR3 is 15 residues. Per germline, CDR1 SGHTA and CDR2 FQGNSA. V was clipped by 3 bases and J by 4 bases, with 13 bases between them. The CDR3 loop is CASSLPVGAYNEQFF. The CDR3 DNA reads TGTGCCAGCAGCTTGCCGGTGGGCGCGTACAATGAGCAGTTCTTC.

This chain uses TRBV30 with TRBJ2-1, with a possible D match to TRBD2 (6 bases). There are 13 residues in the CDR3. Germline CDR1 reads GTSNPN; CDR2 reads SVGIG (reference sequence). V was shortened by 3 bases and J by 9 bases, with 15 bases between the two germline ends. The CDR3 sequence: CAWRYGGGPEQFF. CDR3 sequence (DNA): TGTGCCTGGAGGTATGGAGGAGGGCCTGAGCAGTTCTTC.

This rearrangement joins TRBV5-1 to TRBJ2-2; the D gene is possibly TRBD1 (6 bases). V was clipped by 7 bases and J by 6 bases, with 13 bases between them. Germline loops: CDR1 SGHRS, CDR2 YFSETQ. The CDR3 covers 13 residues. Here the CDR3 DNA reads TGCGCCAGCTGCACAGGGAGCTCCGGGGAGCTGTTTTTT. Its translation is CASCTGSSGELFF.

As regards this clone: Other DNA sequences within the sample encode an identical CDR3. The chain has TRBV2 and TRBJ1-2; unclear D gene. V was shortened by 3 bases and J by 8 bases, with 13 bases between the two germline ends. Germline V gene data show CDR1 as SNHLY and CDR2 as FYNNEI. CDR3 size: 13 residues. The DNA for the CDR3 is TGTGCCAGCAGTGAGACGGTGGTCTACGGCTACACCTTC. It translates to CASSETVVYGYTF. Together with reference TRBV2 and TRBJ1-2, the CDR3 gives the full variable domain: EPEVTQTPSHQVTQMGQEVILRCVPISNHLYFYWYRQILGQKVEFLVSFYNNEISEKSEIFDDQFSVERPDGSNFTLKIRSTKLEDSAMYFCASSETVVYGYTFGSGTRLTVV.